The entry that follows covers one T cell receptor (beta chain) sequence. This specimen belongs to a study of control samples from healthy donors and cancer patients. This table comes from immunoSEQ multiplex PCR, and its TCRdb copy is limited to in-frame clones, with some not included. The table includes approximately 50,000 clones, 95% detected once. The CDR3 is 14 residues long. The V gene lost 0 bases and the J gene lost 1 base, with 6 bases spanning the gap. Looked up from germline, CDR1 is SGHAT and CDR2 is FQNNGV. Sequences were obtained from blood. This chain uses TRBV11-2 with TRBJ1-1; D remains unclear. This receptor was obtained from a man aged 25 to 45 in good health. The CDR3 reads CASSLDPTNTEAFF. The CDR3 nucleotides read TGTGCCAGCAGCTTAGACCCGACGAACACTGAAGCTTTCTTT.